Included here is one TCR beta chain sequence, with context. Per the original data handling: Using reference gene primer amplification, nucleated cell counts were estimated. Generated by immunoSEQ multiplex PCR, the TCRdb table keeps only in-frame clones and is missing some. V and J calls and clone size are as listed in that table; D and trimming were resolved from the DNA. The sample lists 200,000 to 300,000 clones; just over 85% were seen once. The data belong to a study of blood T cell repertoires in COVID-19. Study overall: The study drew acute and convalescent COVID-19 samples from the United States, Italy and Spain.

The sequence was collected from a man aged 35-49 years who had recovered from COVID-19. The specimen was PBMCs or T cells enriched from blood (not recorded which).

CDR3 region: CASSPLSSGANVLTF. The CDR3 bases are TGTGCCAGCAGCCCCCTCAGCTCTGGGGCCAACGTCCTGACTTTC. The chain is built from TRBV11-2 and TRBJ2-6; the D is unclear. Germline CDR1 and CDR2: SGHAT and FQNNGV. Trimming removed 5 bases from V and 0 bases from J, with 8 bases in between. This CDR3 has 15 residues.